This T cell receptor beta chain originates from a study of T cell responses to AZD1222 COVID-19 vaccine (dated by TCRdb to 2020 to 2023). For context, the study as a whole: Because spike-specific TCR depth and breadth did not differ between the two schedules, AZD1222 recipients who got a second dose at roughly 4 weeks were pooled with those who got a second dose at roughly 12 weeks. A total of approximately 250 trial participants underwent TCR sequencing, of whom about 210 had received two doses of AZD1222 and around 25 had received two doses of the MenACWY control vaccine. Trial participants were enrolled into age subgroups of 18-55, 56-69 and 70-plus years, which contained approximately 150, 28 and 58 TCR-sequenced participants, respectively. Here is what the overall study found, with its caveats: Conclusions about previously exposed vaccinees are limited, since just five or six AZD1222 recipients were seropositive for SARS-CoV-2 at baseline. After two AZD1222 doses, spike-specific TCR breadth and depth were significantly higher than at day 0 and than in MenACWY recipients. The 56-69-year group was small, and its depth increase did not reach significance, likely because of low power. Because no day 14 peak-response samples were available, the repertoires could be characterized only after the peak T cell response. Most participants were white British and females outnumbered males, and the authors suggested that clonal diversity may have been underestimated. The whole spike protein was spanned by vaccine-associated CD4 TCRs, and dominant responses were seen in regions 160-218 and 743-854. Reportedly, close to half of the unique spike-specific TCRs recognized epitopes lying outside the regions that are mutated in the B.1.351 and B.1.1.7 variants.

The meaning of the sample's time point label: baseline before first vaccination. The vaccinee samples were drawn from two UK trials, COV001 and COV002, one of which was a single-blind randomized controlled phase 2/3 trial testing AZD1222 (ChAdOx1 nCoV-19) in healthy adults. For TCRbeta chain sequencing, PBMC samples were collected from trial participants at day 0 and at day 28 after the second dose. The CDR3 regions of human TCRbeta chains were analyzed by immunosequencing. Per the original workflow: Repertoire TCRs were checked for matches against a reference library of SARS-CoV-2-specific TCRs that had been generated using the MIRA antigen-specificity platform. Breadth was defined as the fraction of unique TCRs that were SARS-CoV-2-associated. Depth was defined as the fraction of total T cells that were SARS-CoV-2-associated. Each spike-specific TCR was assigned to its reactive spike region and to a CD4 or CD8 class using the MIRA data. Log10-transformed breadth and depth values were compared by one-way ANOVA with Sidak's multiple comparisons tests. TCRdb mirrors the immuneACCESS table, restricted to in-frame sequences. Some clones are absent from its copies; in checked studies, under half trace to an unresolved V gene, and the reason for the others is unknown. The V and J calls and clone size are taken from that table; D and trimming were inferred from the DNA. The sample table shows around 100,000 clones, and 87% are seen once. The ten largest account for 2.9% of the sample.

To note about this clone: This receptor's antigen is unknown. No clone much larger than this one lies a single base away; base qualities are absent.

The germline V gene (reference sequence) yields LNHNV for CDR1 and YYDKDF for CDR2. V is reduced by 0 bases and J by 5 bases, leaving a spacing of 11 bases between them. Spanning cysteine to phenylalanine, the CDR3 consists of 14 amino acids. The retained sequence is limited to the CDR3, 42 bases, with the frame set at the first base. The clonotype was recovered from an adult in good health. This chain is built from TRBV15 and TRBJ2-7, with a tentative D gene TRBD1 over 5 matching bases. The sequencing used peripheral blood, collected on day 0 of AZD1222 vaccination. The CDR3 has the sequence CATSRDRVGDEQYF. The DNA sequence reads TGTGCCACCAGCAGAGACAGGGTCGGCGACGAGCAGTACTTC. Extended through the reference TRBV15 and TRBJ2-7 proteins, this CDR3 yields the full variable domain: DAMVIQNPRYQVTQFGKPVTLSCSQTLNHNVMYWYQQKSSQAPKLLFHYYDKDFNNEADTPDNFQSRRPNTSFCFLDIRSPGLGDTAMYLCATSRDRVGDEQYFGPGTRLTVT.